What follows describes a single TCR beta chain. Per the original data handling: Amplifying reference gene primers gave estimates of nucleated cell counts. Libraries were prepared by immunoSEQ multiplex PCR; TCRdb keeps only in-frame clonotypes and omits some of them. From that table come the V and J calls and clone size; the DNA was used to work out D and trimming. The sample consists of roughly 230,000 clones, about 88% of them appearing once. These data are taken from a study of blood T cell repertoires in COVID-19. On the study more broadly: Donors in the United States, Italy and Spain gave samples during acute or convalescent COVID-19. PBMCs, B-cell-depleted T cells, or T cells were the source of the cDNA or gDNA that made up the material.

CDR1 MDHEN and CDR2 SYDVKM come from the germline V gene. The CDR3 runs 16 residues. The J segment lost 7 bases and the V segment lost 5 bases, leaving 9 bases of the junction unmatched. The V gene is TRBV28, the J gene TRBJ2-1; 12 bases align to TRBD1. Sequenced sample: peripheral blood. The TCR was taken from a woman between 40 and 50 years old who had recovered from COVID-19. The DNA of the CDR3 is TGTGCCAGCAGTCCACCGGGACAGGGGGCGGGAAATGAGCAGTTCTTC. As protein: CASSPPGQGAGNEQFF. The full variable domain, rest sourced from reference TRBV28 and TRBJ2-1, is DVKVTQSSRYLVKRTGEKVFLECVQDMDHENMFWYRQDPGLGLRLIYFSYDVKMKEKGDIPEGYSVSREKKERFSLILESASTNQTSMYLCASSPPGQGAGNEQFFGPGTRLTVL.